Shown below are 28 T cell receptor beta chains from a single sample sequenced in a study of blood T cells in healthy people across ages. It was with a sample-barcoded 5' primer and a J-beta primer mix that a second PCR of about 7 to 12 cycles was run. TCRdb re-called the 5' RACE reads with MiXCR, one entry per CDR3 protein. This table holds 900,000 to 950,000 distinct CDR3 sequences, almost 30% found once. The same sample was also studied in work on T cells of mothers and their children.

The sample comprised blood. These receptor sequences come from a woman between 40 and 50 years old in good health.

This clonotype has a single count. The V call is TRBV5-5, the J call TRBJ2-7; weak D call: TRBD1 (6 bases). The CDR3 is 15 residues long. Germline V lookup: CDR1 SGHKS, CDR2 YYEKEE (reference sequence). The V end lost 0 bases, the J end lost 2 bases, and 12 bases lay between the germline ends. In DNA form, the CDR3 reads TGTGCCAGCAGCTTGGGTCCAGGGGCAACCTACGAGCAGTACTTC. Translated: CASSLGPGATYEQYF.

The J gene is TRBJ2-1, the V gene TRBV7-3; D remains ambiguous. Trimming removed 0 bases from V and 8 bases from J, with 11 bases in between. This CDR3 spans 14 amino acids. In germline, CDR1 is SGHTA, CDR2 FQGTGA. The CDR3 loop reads CASSLTPPPDEQFF. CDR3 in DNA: TGTGCCAGCAGCTTAACGCCCCCTCCCGATGAGCAGTTCTTC. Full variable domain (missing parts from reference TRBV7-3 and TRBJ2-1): GAGVSQTPSNKVTEKGKYVELRCDPISGHTALYWYRQSLGQGPEFLIYFQGTGAADDSGLPNDRFFAVRPEGSVSTLKIQRTERGDSAVYLCASSLTPPPDEQFFGPGTRLTVL.

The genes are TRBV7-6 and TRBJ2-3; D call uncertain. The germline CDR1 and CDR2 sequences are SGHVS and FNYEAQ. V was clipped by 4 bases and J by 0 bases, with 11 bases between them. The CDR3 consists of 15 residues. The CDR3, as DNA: TGTGCCAGCAGCTCCGTTTATCTGAGCACAGATACGCAGTATTTT. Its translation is CASSSVYLSTDTQYF.

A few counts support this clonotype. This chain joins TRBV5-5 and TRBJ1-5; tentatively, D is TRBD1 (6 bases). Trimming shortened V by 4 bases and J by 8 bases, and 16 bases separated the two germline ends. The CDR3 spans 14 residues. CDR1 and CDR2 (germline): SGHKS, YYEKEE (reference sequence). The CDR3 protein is CASSPNRVSKPQHF. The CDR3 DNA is TGTGCCAGCAGCCCGAACAGGGTTTCAAAGCCCCAGCATTTT. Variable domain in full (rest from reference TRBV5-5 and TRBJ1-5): DAGVTQSPTHLIKTRGQQVTLRCSPISGHKSVSWYQQVLGQGPQFIFQYYEKEERGRGNFPDRFSARQFPNYSSELNVNALLLGDSALYLCASSPNRVSKPQHFGDGTRLSIL.

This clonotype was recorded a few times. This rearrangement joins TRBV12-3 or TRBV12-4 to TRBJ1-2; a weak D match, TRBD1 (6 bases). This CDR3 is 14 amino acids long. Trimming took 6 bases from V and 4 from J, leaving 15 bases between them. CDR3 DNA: TGTGCCAGCAGCCCGGCAACAGGGCCCTATGGCTACACCTTC. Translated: CASSPATGPYGYTF.

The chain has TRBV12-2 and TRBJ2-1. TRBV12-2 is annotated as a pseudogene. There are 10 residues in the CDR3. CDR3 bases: TGTGCAAGTCGCTTAGCGAAACAGTTCTTC. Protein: CASRLAKQFF.

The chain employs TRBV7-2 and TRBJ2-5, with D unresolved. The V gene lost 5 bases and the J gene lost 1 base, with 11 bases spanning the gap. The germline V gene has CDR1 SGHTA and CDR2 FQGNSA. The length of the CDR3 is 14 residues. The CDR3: CASSRPPPQETQYF. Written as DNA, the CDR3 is TGTGCCAGCAGCCGCCCGCCTCCCCAAGAGACCCAGTACTTC.

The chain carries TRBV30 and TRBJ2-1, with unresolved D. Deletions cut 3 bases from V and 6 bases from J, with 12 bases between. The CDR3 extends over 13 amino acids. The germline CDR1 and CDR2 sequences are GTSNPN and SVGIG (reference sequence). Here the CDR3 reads CAWSPGLINEQFF. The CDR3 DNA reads TGTGCCTGGAGCCCCGGGCTCATCAATGAGCAGTTCTTC.

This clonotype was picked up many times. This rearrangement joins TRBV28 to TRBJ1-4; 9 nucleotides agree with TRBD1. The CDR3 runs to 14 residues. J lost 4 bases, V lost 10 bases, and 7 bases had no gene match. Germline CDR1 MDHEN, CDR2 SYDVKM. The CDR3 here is CATLGTGYNEKLFF. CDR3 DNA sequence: TGTGCCACCCTTGGGACAGGGTATAATGAAAAACTGTTTTTT. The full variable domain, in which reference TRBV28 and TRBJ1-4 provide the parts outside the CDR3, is DVKVTQSSRYLVKRTGEKVFLECVQDMDHENMFWYRQDPGLGLRLIYFSYDVKMKEKGDIPEGYSVSREKKERFSLILESASTNQTSMYLCATLGTGYNEKLFFGSGTQLSVL.

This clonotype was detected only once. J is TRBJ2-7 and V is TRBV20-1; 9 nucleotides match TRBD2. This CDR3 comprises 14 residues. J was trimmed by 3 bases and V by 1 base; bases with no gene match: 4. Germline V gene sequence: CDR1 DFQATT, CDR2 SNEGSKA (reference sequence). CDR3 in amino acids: CSARGTSVDYEQYF. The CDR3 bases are TGCAGTGCTAGAGGGACTAGCGTCGACTACGAGCAGTACTTC.

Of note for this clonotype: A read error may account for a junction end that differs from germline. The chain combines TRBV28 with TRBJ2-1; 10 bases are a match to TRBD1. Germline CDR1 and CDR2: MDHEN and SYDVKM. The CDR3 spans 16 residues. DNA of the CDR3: TGTGCCGGCAGTCAACCCAGGACAGGGGGCTACAATGAGCAGTTCTTC. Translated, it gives CAGSQPRTGGYNEQFF.

DNA for the CDR3: TGTGCCATCAGTGAGTCGGTAGTAGGCAATCAGCCCCAGCATTTT. This translates into CAISESVVGNQPQHF. This chain joins TRBV10-3 and TRBJ1-5, with D unclear. CDR1 ENHRY and CDR2 SYGVKD come from the germline V gene. V was cut by 0 bases and J by 2 bases, with 8 bases left in between. The CDR3 runs to 15 residues.

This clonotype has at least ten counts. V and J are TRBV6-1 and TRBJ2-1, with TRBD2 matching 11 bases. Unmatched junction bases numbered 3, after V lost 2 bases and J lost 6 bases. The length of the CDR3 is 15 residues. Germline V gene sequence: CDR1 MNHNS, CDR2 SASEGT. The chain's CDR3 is CASSEFSGGANEQFF. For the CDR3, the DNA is TGTGCCAGCAGTGAATTTAGCGGGGGGGCCAATGAGCAGTTCTTC.

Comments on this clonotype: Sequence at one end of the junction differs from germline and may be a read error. The CDR3 spells CAISGARTGNGQFF. Written as DNA, the CDR3 is TGTGCCATCAGTGGGGCTAGGACTGGCAATGGGCAGTTCTTC. The rearrangement joins TRBV10-3 to TRBJ2-1; the D gene is possibly TRBD2 (5 bases). The CDR3 is made up of 14 amino acids. Germline V gives CDR1 ENHRY, CDR2 SYGVKD.

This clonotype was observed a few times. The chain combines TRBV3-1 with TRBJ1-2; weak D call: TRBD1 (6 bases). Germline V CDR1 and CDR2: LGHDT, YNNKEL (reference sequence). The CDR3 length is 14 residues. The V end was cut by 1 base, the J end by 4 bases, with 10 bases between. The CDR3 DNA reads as TGTGCCAGCAGCCAAGGAGCAGGGGTCTATGGCTACACCTTC. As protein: CASSQGAGVYGYTF.

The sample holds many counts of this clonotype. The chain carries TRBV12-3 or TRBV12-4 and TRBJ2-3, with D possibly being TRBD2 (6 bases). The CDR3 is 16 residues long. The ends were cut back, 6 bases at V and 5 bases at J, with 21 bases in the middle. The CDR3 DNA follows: TGTGCCAGCAGCCCCTACCGGGACTTAACTCGAGATACGCAGTATTTT. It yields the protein CASSPYRDLTRDTQYF.

CDR3: CASSEAGHSNQPQHF. DNA for the CDR3: TGTGCCAGCAGTGAAGCAGGCCATAGCAATCAGCCCCAGCATTTT. The chain recombines TRBV6-1 with TRBJ1-5; D not resolved. Germline CDR1 and CDR2: MNHNS and SASEGT. The ends were cut back, 0 bases at V and 0 bases at J, with 6 bases in the middle. This CDR3 has 15 residues.

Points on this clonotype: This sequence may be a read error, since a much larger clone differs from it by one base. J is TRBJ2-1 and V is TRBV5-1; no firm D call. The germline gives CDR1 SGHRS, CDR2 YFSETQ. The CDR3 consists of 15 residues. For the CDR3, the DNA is TGCGCCAGCGGCTTGGAGCCCCTTCGGAGCAATGAGCAGTTCTTC. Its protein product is CASGLEPLRSNEQFF.

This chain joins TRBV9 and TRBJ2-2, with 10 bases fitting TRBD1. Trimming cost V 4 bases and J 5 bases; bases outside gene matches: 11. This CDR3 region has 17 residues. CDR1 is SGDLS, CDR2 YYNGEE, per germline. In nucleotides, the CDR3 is TGTGCCAGCAGCACCCGCTGGGGGACAGGGGAAACCGGGGAGCTGTTTTTT. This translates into CASSTRWGTGETGELFF.

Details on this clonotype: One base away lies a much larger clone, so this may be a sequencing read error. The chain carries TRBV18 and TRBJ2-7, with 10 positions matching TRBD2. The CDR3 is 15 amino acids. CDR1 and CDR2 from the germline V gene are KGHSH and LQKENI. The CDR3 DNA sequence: TGTGCCGGCTCACCCTCCACTAGCGGGGCTTACGAGCAGTACTTC. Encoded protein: CAGSPSTSGAYEQYF.

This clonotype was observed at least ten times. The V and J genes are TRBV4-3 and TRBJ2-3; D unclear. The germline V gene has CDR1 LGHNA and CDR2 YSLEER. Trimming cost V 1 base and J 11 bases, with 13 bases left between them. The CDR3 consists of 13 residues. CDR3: CASSQGDGRKQYF. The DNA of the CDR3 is TGCGCCAGCAGCCAAGGGGATGGGCGGAAGCAGTATTTT.

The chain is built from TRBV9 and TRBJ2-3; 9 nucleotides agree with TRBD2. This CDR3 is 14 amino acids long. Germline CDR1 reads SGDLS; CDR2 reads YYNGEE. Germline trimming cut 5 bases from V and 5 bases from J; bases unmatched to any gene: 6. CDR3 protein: CASRSSGDRDTQYF. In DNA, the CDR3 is TGTGCCAGCAGATCTAGCGGGGATCGAGATACGCAGTATTTT.

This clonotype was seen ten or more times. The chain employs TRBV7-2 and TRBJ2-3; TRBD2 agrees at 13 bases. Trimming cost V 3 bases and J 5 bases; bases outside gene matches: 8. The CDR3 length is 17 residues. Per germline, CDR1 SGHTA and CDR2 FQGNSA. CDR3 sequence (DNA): TGTGCCAGCAGCTTGGTACTAGCGGGGGGGCAAGGAGATACGCAGTATTTT. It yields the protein CASSLVLAGGQGDTQYF.

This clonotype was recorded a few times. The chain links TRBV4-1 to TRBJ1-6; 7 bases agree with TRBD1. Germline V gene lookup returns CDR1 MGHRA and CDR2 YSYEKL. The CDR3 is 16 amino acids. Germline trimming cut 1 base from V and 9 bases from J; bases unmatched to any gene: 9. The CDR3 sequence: CASSQARGYVGSPLHF. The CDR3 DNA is TGCGCCAGCAGCCAAGCCAGGGGGTACGTCGGTTCACCCCTCCACTTT.

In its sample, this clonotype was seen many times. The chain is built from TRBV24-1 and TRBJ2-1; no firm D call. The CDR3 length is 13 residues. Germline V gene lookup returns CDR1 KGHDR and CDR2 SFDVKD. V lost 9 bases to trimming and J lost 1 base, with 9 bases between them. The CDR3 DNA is TGTGCCACCGCAACCCAGTCCTACAATGAGCAGTTCTTC. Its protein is CATATQSYNEQFF.

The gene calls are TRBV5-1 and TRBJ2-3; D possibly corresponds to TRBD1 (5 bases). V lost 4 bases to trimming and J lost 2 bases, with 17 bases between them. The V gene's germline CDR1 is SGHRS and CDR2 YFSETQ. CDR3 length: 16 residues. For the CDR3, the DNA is TGCGCCAGCAGCCCCCCTCGACAGACCCACACAGATACGCAGTATTTT. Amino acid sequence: CASSPPRQTHTDTQYF.

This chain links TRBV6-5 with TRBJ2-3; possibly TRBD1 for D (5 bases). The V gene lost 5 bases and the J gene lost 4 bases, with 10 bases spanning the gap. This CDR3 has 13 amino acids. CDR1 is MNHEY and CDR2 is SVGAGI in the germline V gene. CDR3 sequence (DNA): TGTGCCAGCAGTCCGGACACCTCAGATACGCAGTATTTT. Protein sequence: CASSPDTSDTQYF.

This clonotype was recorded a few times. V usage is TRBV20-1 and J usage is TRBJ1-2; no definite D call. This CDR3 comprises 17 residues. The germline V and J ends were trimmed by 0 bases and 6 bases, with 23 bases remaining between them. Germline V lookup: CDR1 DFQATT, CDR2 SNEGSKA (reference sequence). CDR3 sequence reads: CSAREGSQPPRSNGYTF. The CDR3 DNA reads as TGCAGTGCTAGAGAGGGCAGCCAACCCCCACGGAGCAATGGCTACACCTTC.